The T cell receptor beta chain under discussion was sequenced for a study of T cell clonotyping in hematopoietic cell transplantation. Overall study findings and caveats: Recipient TCR diversity dropped after transplant; expanded clonotypes rose from day 30 to 180. At the given depth, recipient repertoires were over 97% de novo clonotypes.

With respect to this clone: Its antigen is unknown.

TCRdb's table, derived via immunoSEQ multiplex PCR, lists solely in-frame clones and lacks some. Of fewer than 80,000 clones listed, 94% were seen once; the top ten hold 1.5% to 2%. V gave up 3 bases and J gave up 10 bases, with 15 bases separating them. Germline-derived CDR1 and CDR2 are LNHDA and SQIVND (reference sequence). CDR3 size: 13 residues. The chain carries TRBV19 and TRBJ1-2; the D is unclear. The receptor's source is a man between 50 and 59 years old in good health. Some clones in this sample may be carry-over from other donors' samples. Sequenced: peripheral blood mononuclear cells. The CDR3 DNA follows: TGTGCCAGTAGTATCTCACAGTTTTCGGTCTACACCTTC. It encodes CASSISQFSVYTF.